Sequencing of this T cell receptor beta chain was carried out in a study of T cells in Graves' hyperthyroidism and ophthalmopathy. Patients aged 18 to 65 with hyperthyroidism were newly diagnosed, with duration under 2 months. General observations from the study: Expanded thyroid clonotypes (above 0.001) were mostly also found in blood.

Amplification yielded TCR beta CDR3 regions, with RNA transcripts as the source. HTBI primers drove first-round RT-PCR of the TCR CDR3. TCRdb processed the multiplex PCR reads anew with MiXCR; each CDR3 protein has one entry. The table lists around 420,000 distinct CDR3 sequences, roughly 14% of them singletons. The sample holds many counts of this clonotype. The antigen remains undetermined. After removal of 0 bases from V and 3 bases from J, the junction contained 7 bases not matched to a gene. CDR3 length: 16 residues. The germline CDR1 and CDR2 sequences are MNHEY and SVGAGI. V usage is TRBV6-5 and J usage is TRBJ2-5, with 7 bases lining up with TRBD2. The TCR comes from a woman between 18 and 29 years old with Graves' hyperthyroidism. The sample was blood. CDR3 nucleotides: TGTGCCAGCAGTTACTCGTTTTGGGACTACAAAGAGACCCAGTACTTC. This translates into CASSYSFWDYKETQYF.